A single sample gave rise to the 2 T cell receptor beta chains below, sequenced in a study of blood T cells in healthy people across ages. Alongside a J-beta primer mix, a sample-barcoded 5' primer served in a second PCR lasting 7 to 11 cycles. MiXCR, run by TCRdb on the 5' RACE reads, gives a single entry per CDR3 protein. The sample contains 700,000 to 950,000 distinct CDR3 sequences, 58% of which appear only once. The material sequenced was blood. The receptor source for this set is a man younger than 40 in good health.

This chain joins TRBV16 and TRBJ1-2, with a tentative D call TRBD1 (5 bases). V was trimmed by 7 bases and J by 2 bases, leaving 17 bases between them. The length of the CDR3 is 15 residues. Germline V lookup: CDR1 KGHSY, CDR2 FQNENV. The CDR3 loop is CASTTSRDGNYGYTF. In DNA form, the CDR3 reads TGTGCCAGCACCACTAGCCGGGACGGCAACTATGGCTACACCTTC.

In its sample, this clonotype was seen a few times. The genes are TRBV29-1 and TRBJ2-1; D is uncertain. Germline V gives CDR1 SQVTM, CDR2 ANQGSEA. Trimming took off 7 bases at V and 0 bases at J, with 10 bases between the two ends. The CDR3 covers 13 residues. The CDR3 loop is CSARPGSYNEQFF. The DNA of the CDR3 is TGCAGCGCTAGACCGGGCTCCTACAATGAGCAGTTCTTC.